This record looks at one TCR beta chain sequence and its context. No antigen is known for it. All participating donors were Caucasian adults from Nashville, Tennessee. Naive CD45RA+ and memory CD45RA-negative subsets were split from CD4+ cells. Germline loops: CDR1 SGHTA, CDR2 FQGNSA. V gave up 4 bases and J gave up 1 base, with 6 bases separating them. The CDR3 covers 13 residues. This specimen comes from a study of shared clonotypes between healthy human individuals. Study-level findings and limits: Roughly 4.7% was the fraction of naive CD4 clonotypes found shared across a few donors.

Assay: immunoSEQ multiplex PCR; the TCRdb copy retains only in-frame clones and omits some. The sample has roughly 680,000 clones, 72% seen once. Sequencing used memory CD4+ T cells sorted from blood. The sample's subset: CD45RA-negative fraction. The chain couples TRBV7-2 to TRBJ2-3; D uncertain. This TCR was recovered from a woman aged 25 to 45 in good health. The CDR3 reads CASSSTGTDTQYF. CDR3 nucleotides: TGTGCCAGCAGCTCCACGGGCACAGATACGCAGTATTTT.